This T cell receptor beta chain was sequenced for a study of CD8+CD57+ T cells in acquired aplastic anemia. Overall study: DNA per sorted CD4+ or CD8+ sample ranged roughly 0.18 to 30 ug, averaging 3.2 ug. Study findings and constraints: Between patients and controls, CD8+ Simpson's diversity did not vary significantly. Patients and controls shared approximately 30 CD8+ CDR3 sequences, highly expressed in patients.

A remark on this clonotype: Its cognate antigen is unknown.

The V end lost 2 bases, the J end lost 12 bases, and 16 bases lay between the germline ends. Germline V lookup: CDR1 WNHNN, CDR2 SYGVQD (reference sequence). The CDR3 length is 13 residues. Only patients with CD8+CD57+ cell expansion on flow cytometry were chosen for sequencing. Each patient gave a blood sample that was collected before any therapy had been received. CDR3 and TCR beta VDJ profiling relied on a genomic DNA template. TCRdb passed the reads through MiXCR, listing each CDR3 protein once. The table includes roughly 190,000 distinct CDR3 sequences, around half detected once. The chain combines TRBV10-1 with TRBJ1-1; D gene unclear. This clonotype was sampled from a human donor with aplastic anemia. Sequencing was done on a sample of sorted CD4+, CD8+, or CD8+CD57+ T cells (not recorded which) from PBMCs. CDR3 nucleotide sequence: TGCGCCAGCAGTGAGGGACGTTACGAGCAAACTTTCTTT. It encodes CASSEGRYEQTFF.